This T cell receptor (beta chain) was identified in a study of PD-1 blockade in mismatch repair-deficient tumors. Turning to the study itself: Patients had eleven to twelve mismatch repair-deficient cancer types, all previously treated and progressing.

The CDR3 is made up of 14 amino acids. The germline CDR1 and CDR2 sequences are MNHEY and SVGAGI. V shed 1 base and J 6 bases; nucleotides not matched to a gene: 3. Repertoires were generated with immunoSEQ multiplex PCR, while TCRdb's copy carries only in-frame clones and drops some. This table holds around 100,000 clones, around 80% found once. The clonotype comes from an adult with mismatch repair-deficient cancer. The source material was peripheral blood, sampled 60 weeks after starting pembrolizumab. J is TRBJ2-3 and V is TRBV6-5; 8 positions match TRBD2. CDR3 sequence: CASSYLRGGDTQYF. In DNA form, the CDR3 reads TGTGCCAGCAGTTACTTACGGGGGGGGGATACGCAGTATTTT.